This entry lists 16 T cell receptor beta chains sequenced from one sample in a study of blood T cells in healthy people across ages. For the second PCR, which ran for about 7 to 12 cycles, a sample-barcoded 5' primer and a J-beta primer mix were used. TCRdb independently ran MiXCR on the 5' RACE reads; one entry per CDR3 protein. The table shows around 870,000 distinct CDR3 sequences, with under 30% occurring only once. The sequenced material came from blood. Receptor source: a woman older than 75 in good health.

The genes are TRBV2 and TRBJ2-7; possibly TRBD2 for D (6 bases). The CDR3 totals 12 residues. From germline, CDR1 is SNHLY and CDR2 FYNNEI. The V and J ends lost 3 bases and 8 bases respectively, with 11 bases between them. CDR3 amino acids: CASSDSGTQQYF. Here the CDR3 DNA reads TGTGCCAGCAGTGACTCGGGGACTCAGCAGTACTTC. Full variable domain (rest looked up from reference TRBV2 and TRBJ2-7): EPEVTQTPSHQVTQMGQEVILRCVPISNHLYFYWYRQILGQKVEFLVSFYNNEISEKSEIFDDQFSVERPDGSNFTLKIRSTKLEDSAMYFCASSDSGTQQYFGPGTRLTVT.

V gene TRBV29-1 combines with J gene TRBJ2-1; D is uncertain. The V gene lost 1 base and the J gene lost 7 bases, with 5 bases spanning the gap. Per the germline V gene, CDR1 is SQVTM and CDR2 is ANQGSEA. This CDR3 is built from 11 residues. In DNA form, the CDR3 reads TGCAGCGTTGAAGGGTCGAATGAGCAGTTCTTC. Protein: CSVEGSNEQFF.

This clonotype was observed once. The rearrangement joins TRBV20-1 to TRBJ1-2; D call uncertain. Trimming shortened V by 2 bases and J by 3 bases, and 10 bases separated the two germline ends. The CDR3 spans 13 residues. CDR1 is DFQATT and CDR2 is SNEGSKA in the germline V gene (reference sequence). The chain's CDR3 is CSARKLGDYGYTF. The CDR3 nucleotides are TGCAGTGCTAGAAAGCTTGGTGACTATGGCTACACCTTC.

This clonotype has at least ten counts. The chain links TRBV5-1 to TRBJ2-3, with 7 bases that match TRBD1. This CDR3 contains 13 residues. Unmatched junction bases numbered 5, after V lost 4 bases and J lost 6 bases. From germline, CDR1 is SGHRS and CDR2 YFSETQ. CDR3 coding DNA: TGCGCCAGCAGCCCCACAGGGGCGGATACGCAGTATTTT. This gives the protein CASSPTGADTQYF.

The chain has TRBV3-1 and TRBJ1-2; no reliable D call. The CDR3 spans 16 residues. Per the germline V gene, CDR1 is LGHDT and CDR2 is YNNKEL (reference sequence). V shed 1 base and J shed 4 bases, with 16 bases lying between them. This chain's CDR3 is CASSQGTRIKTYGYTF. The CDR3 DNA is TGTGCCAGCAGCCAAGGCACAAGGATAAAAACCTATGGCTACACCTTC. The variable domain in full, with the rest retrieved from reference TRBV3-1 and TRBJ1-2, is DTAVSQTPKYLVTQMGNDKSIKCEQNLGHDTMYWYKQDSKKFLKIMFSYNNKELIINETVPNRFSPKSPDKAHLNLHINSLELGDSAVYFCASSQGTRIKTYGYTFGSGTRLTVV.

This chain connects TRBV14 to TRBJ1-6, with 8 positions matching TRBD1. The CDR3 has 15 residues. The germline gives CDR1 SGHDN, CDR2 FVKESK. V dropped 1 base and J dropped 10; count of bases not matched to a gene: 6. The CDR3 region is CASSQGGTGRSPLHF. The CDR3 DNA reads TGTGCCAGCAGCCAAGGTGGGACAGGTAGATCACCCCTCCACTTT.

This clonotype occurred many times. The chain is built from TRBV28 and TRBJ1-4, with 10 bases that match TRBD1. Germline-derived CDR1 and CDR2 are MDHEN and SYDVKM. J was trimmed by 8 bases and V by 7 bases; bases with no gene match: 7. This CDR3 spans 14 amino acids. The DNA for the CDR3 is TGTGCCAGCATTAGAGACAGGGGGCGCGAAAAACTGTTTTTT. Protein: CASIRDRGREKLFF.

Many counts were recorded for this clonotype. The V gene is TRBV6-2 or TRBV6-3, the J gene TRBJ2-4, with D hard to call. V was shortened by 6 bases and J by 8 bases, with 8 bases between the two germline ends. This CDR3 region has 11 residues. CDR1 MNHEY and CDR2 SVGEGT come from the germline V gene. CDR3 amino acids: CASRDVDIQYF. CDR3 DNA sequence: TGTGCCAGCAGGGACGTGGACATTCAGTACTTC.

The genes are TRBV6-6 and TRBJ1-1; weak D call: TRBD1 (5 bases). Trimming removed 2 bases at V and 1 base at J, with 11 bases between. The CDR3 has 15 amino acids. Germline CDR1 reads MNHNY; CDR2 reads SVGAGI (reference sequence). As DNA, the CDR3 is TGTGCCAGCAGTTACGGGACCGCGCGGAACACTGAAGCTTTCTTT. Residues: CASSYGTARNTEAFF.

This chain joins TRBV20-1 and TRBJ2-5; 8 positions agree with TRBD1. After removal of 2 bases from V and 4 bases from J, the junction contained 6 bases not matched to a gene. This CDR3 is built from 14 residues. Germline V gives CDR1 DFQATT, CDR2 SNEGSKA (reference sequence). CDR3 residues: CSARQGAHPETQYF. The CDR3 DNA follows: TGCAGTGCTAGACAGGGGGCGCATCCAGAGACCCAGTACTTC.

In regard to this clonotype: This may arise from a read error, as a much more abundant clone is one base away. The chain combines TRBV11-2 with TRBJ2-5; 8 bases are shared with TRBD2. Germline CDR1 SGHAT, CDR2 FQNNGV. Trimming cost V 3 bases and J 11 bases; bases outside gene matches: 14. CDR3 length equals 15 residues. In nucleotides, the CDR3 is TGTGCCAGCAGCTTTCACAGGGCACCGGGGGGGGAGCAGTACTTC. Its translation is CASSFHRAPGGEQYF.

As to this clonotype: One base away lies a much larger clone, so this may be a sequencing read error. V is TRBV10-2 and J is TRBJ2-3; 8 bases map to TRBD2. The CDR3 loop spans 16 amino acids. Trimming took 7 bases from V and 2 from J; bases not matched to a gene: 11. CDR1 and CDR2 (germline): WSHSY, SAAADI. The CDR3 loop reads CASTNLAGRYTDTQYF. The CDR3 nucleotides read TGCGCCAGCACGAATTTAGCGGGGAGGTACACAGATACGCAGTATTTT.

J is TRBJ1-6 and V is TRBV7-2, with 7 bases fitting TRBD1. The CDR3 consists of 15 residues. CDR1 and CDR2 (germline): SGHTA, FQGNSA. V dropped 3 bases and J dropped 10; count of bases not matched to a gene: 9. The CDR3 protein is CASSLRTGSRSPLHF. The CDR3 bases are TGTGCCAGCAGCTTGAGGACAGGCTCGAGGTCACCCCTCCACTTT.

The genes are TRBV9 and TRBJ1-1, with no clear D. Germline lookup yields CDR1 SGDLS and CDR2 YYNGEE. This CDR3 comprises 14 residues. Trimming removed 0 bases from V and 2 bases from J, with 8 bases in between. For the CDR3, the DNA is TGTGCCAGCAGCGTAGTTTCGGGAAACACTGAAGCTTTCTTT. It is translated as CASSVVSGNTEAFF.

V usage is TRBV15 and J usage is TRBJ1-1, with a possible D match to TRBD1 (6 bases). CDR1 and CDR2 (germline): LNHNV, YYDKDF (reference sequence). The CDR3 runs to 15 residues. Trimming took off 5 bases at V and 4 bases at J, with 17 bases between the two ends. CDR3 DNA: TGTGCCACCAGCGGGGGCGAGGGGGGCACCACTGAAGCTTTCTTT. Protein product: CATSGGEGGTTEAFF.

CDR3 DNA: TGTGCCAGCGTACAGGAGGTAACGAAGACCCAGTACTTC. It encodes CASVQEVTKTQYF. The rearrangement uses TRBV2 and TRBJ2-7, with D perhaps being TRBD1 or TRBD2 (5 bases each). The end of the DNA fits TRBJ2-5 better, so the J call may be wrong. The length of the CDR3 is 13 residues. CDR1 and CDR2 from the germline V gene are SNHLY and FYNNEI.